These 27 T cell receptor beta chains originate from one sample sequenced in a study of shared clonotypes between healthy human individuals. CD45RO negativity and positive selection for CCR7 defined naive CD8 cells, a population that excluded terminally differentiated effector memory CD45RA+ cells. Sequenced by immunoSEQ multiplex PCR; TCRdb stores in-frame clones only, minus some. This sample carries roughly 890,000 clones, 80% to 95% of them seen once, and the ten largest clones take approximately 25%. Sequencing was done on a sample of naive CD8+ T cells sorted from blood. The receptor source for this set is a young man in good health.

The chain carries TRBV14 and TRBJ2-5; 10 nucleotides agree with TRBD2. The CDR3 loop spans 16 amino acids. Germline V gene lookup returns CDR1 SGHDN and CDR2 FVKESK. Trimming took 9 bases from V and 0 from J; bases not matched to a gene: 10. CDR3 bases: TGTGCCAGTTCGTCAATAGCGGGAGGATACCAAGAGACCCAGTACTTC. Encoded protein: CASSSIAGGYQETQYF.

The chain couples TRBV5-5 to TRBJ1-5, with D hard to call. Trimming removed 3 bases at V and 3 bases at J, with 7 bases between. The germline gives CDR1 SGHKS, CDR2 YYEKEE (reference sequence). CDR3 length equals 13 residues. CDR3 in amino acids: CASSWWSNQPQHF. Written as DNA, the CDR3 is TGTGCCAGCAGCTGGTGGTCCAATCAGCCCCAGCATTTT. Complete variable domain (other parts from reference TRBV5-5 and TRBJ1-5): DAGVTQSPTHLIKTRGQQVTLRCSPISGHKSVSWYQQVLGQGPQFIFQYYEKEERGRGNFPDRFSARQFPNYSSELNVNALLLGDSALYLCASSWWSNQPQHFGDGTRLSIL.

In this sample, this clone turned up many times. CDR3 region: CASSQEQGAYEQYF. As DNA, the CDR3 is TGCGCCAGCAGCCAAGAGCAGGGGGCATACGAGCAGTACTTC. The J gene is TRBJ2-7, the V gene TRBV4-3; 8 nucleotides match TRBD1. The CDR3 is made up of 14 amino acids. Unmatched junction bases numbered 2, after V lost 0 bases and J lost 4 bases. CDR1 and CDR2 from the germline V gene are LGHNA and YSLEER.

The count of this clone is one. The rearrangement joins TRBV4-1 to TRBJ1-1; 7 nucleotides align to TRBD1. CDR3 size: 15 residues. Germline V CDR1 and CDR2: MGHRA, YSYEKL. The trim removed 8 bases at V and 3 bases at J, leaving 12 bases unmatched. The CDR3 region is CASAFTGVGDTEAFF. The CDR3 bases are TGCGCCAGCGCTTTTACAGGGGTTGGCGACACTGAAGCTTTCTTT.

The gene calls are TRBV9 and TRBJ1-2, with no clear D. Per the germline V gene, CDR1 is SGDLS and CDR2 is YYNGEE. Trimming took off 0 bases at V and 4 bases at J, with 13 bases between the two ends. The CDR3 extends over 15 amino acids. CDR3 residues: CASSVETSYSYGYTF. In DNA, the CDR3 is TGTGCCAGCAGCGTAGAAACCTCCTACTCCTATGGCTACACCTTC.

The chain uses TRBV7-2 and TRBJ2-1; possible D gene TRBD1, 6 bases. The CDR3 extends over 12 amino acids. Germline V CDR1 and CDR2: SGHTA, FQGNSA. V was pared by 3 bases and J by 12 bases, with 12 bases between. The CDR3 bases are TGTGCCAGCAGCTTGGGGGCGAAGGTGCAGTTCTTC. It codes for CASSLGAKVQFF.

The gene calls are TRBV11-2 and TRBJ2-1; the D gene is possibly TRBD2 (5 bases). Germline values: CDR1 SGHAT, CDR2 FQNNGV. The length of the CDR3 is 12 residues. V gave up 3 bases and J gave up 9 bases, with 9 bases separating them. The CDR3 nucleotides are TGTGCCAGCAGCTTCCTAGGAGGTGAGCAGTTCTTC. It codes for CASSFLGGEQFF. Full variable domain (outside the CDR3, taken from reference TRBV11-2 and TRBJ2-1): EAGVAQSPRYKIIEKRQSVAFWCNPISGHATLYWYQQILGQGPKLLIQFQNNGVVDDSQLPKDRFSAERLKGVDSTLKIQPAKLEDSAVYLCASSFLGGEQFFGPGTRLTVL.

This clone turned up a few times. The chain couples TRBV6-6 to TRBJ2-2; D gene ambiguous. Per germline, CDR1 MNHNY and CDR2 SVGAGI (reference sequence). The CDR3 runs to 12 residues. With 6 bases removed from V and 4 bases from J, the gap between germline ends came to 6 bases. The CDR3 region has the DNA TGTGCCAGCAGCTCCTTCACCGGGGAGCTGTTTTTT. Amino acid sequence: CASSSFTGELFF.

V usage is TRBV12-5 and J usage is TRBJ1-1; D ambiguous. Germline V gives CDR1 LGHNT, CDR2 FRNRAP. Trimming removed 6 bases from V and 0 bases from J, with 2 bases in between. The CDR3 has 11 amino acids. The CDR3 here is CASGLNTEAFF. In DNA, the CDR3 is TGTGCTAGTGGCCTGAACACTGAAGCTTTCTTT.

The rearrangement joins TRBV28 to TRBJ2-1; D is unresolved. V was clipped by 6 bases and J by 7 bases, with 13 bases between them. This CDR3 is 13 amino acids long. Germline CDR1 MDHEN, CDR2 SYDVKM. The CDR3 DNA sequence: TGTGCCAGCAGACGGGCAGGTCGAAATGAGCAGTTCTTC. This translates into CASRRAGRNEQFF.

The chain links TRBV15 to TRBJ2-1, with TRBD2 matching 9 bases. V was clipped by 3 bases and J by 10 bases; unmatched bases: 13. Germline V gives CDR1 LNHNV, CDR2 YYDKDF (reference sequence). The CDR3 loop spans 16 amino acids. The chain's CDR3 is CATSREGLARAGEQFF. As DNA, the CDR3 is TGTGCCACCAGCAGGGAAGGACTAGCGCGAGCGGGCGAGCAGTTCTTC.

The chain has TRBV29-1 and TRBJ2-1; perhaps TRBD2 as D (6 bases). Germline V gene sequence: CDR1 SQVTM, CDR2 ANQGSEA. The CDR3 is made up of 11 amino acids. Deletions cut 0 bases from V and 15 bases from J, with 12 bases between. CDR3 in amino acids: CSVEDTRELFF. The CDR3, as DNA: TGCAGCGTTGAAGATACCCGGGAGTTGTTCTTC.

The chain employs TRBV20-1 and TRBJ1-2, with 7 bases that match TRBD1. Germline lookup yields CDR1 DFQATT and CDR2 SNEGSKA (reference sequence). This CDR3 has 11 amino acids. Unmatched junction bases numbered 2, after V lost 4 bases and J lost 6 bases. The CDR3 coding sequence is TGCAGTGCTAACACAGGGGATGGCTACACCTTC. Translated: CSANTGDGYTF.

The chain is built from TRBV21-1 and TRBJ2-7; the table's D gene call, TRBD2, was not cross checked with the DNA. TRBV21-1 counts as a pseudogene. The CDR3 is made up of 13 amino acids. The DNA of the CDR3 is TGTGCCAGCAGCGGGACTAGCGGCTACGAGCAGTACTTC. Protein product: CASSGTSGYEQYF.

V and J are TRBV9 and TRBJ2-7; no reliable D call. V lost 2 bases and J 3 bases, leaving 21 bases between the germline ends. The CDR3 has 17 residues. Germline lookup yields CDR1 SGDLS and CDR2 YYNGEE. CDR3 sequence reads: CASSVSPTTIGNYEQYF. Here the CDR3 DNA reads TGTGCCAGCAGCGTGAGCCCTACTACCATAGGGAACTACGAGCAGTACTTC.

The genes are TRBV27 and TRBJ2-3; 8 nucleotides agree with TRBD2. Germline loops: CDR1 MNHEY, CDR2 SMNVEV (reference sequence). The CDR3 has 16 amino acids. V trimming: 5 bases; J trimming: 2 bases; junction bases outside the gene matches: 9. CDR3 loop: CASSPNGLAHTDTQYF. The CDR3 DNA follows: TGTGCCAGCAGTCCGAACGGACTAGCTCACACAGATACGCAGTATTTT.

J is TRBJ2-5 and V is TRBV4-3; no clear D. Trimming left V 0 bases short and J 1 base short, with 15 bases between. The CDR3 runs to 17 residues. The germline CDR1 and CDR2 sequences are LGHNA and YSLEER. The CDR3 bases are TGCGCCAGCAGCCAAGAGATTGGGCCAAACGCCCAAGAGACCCAGTACTTC. Translated, it gives CASSQEIGPNAQETQYF.

The chain employs TRBV12-5 and TRBJ2-1, with 8 bases lining up with TRBD2. Germline CDR1 and CDR2: LGHNT and FRNRAP. Unmatched junction bases numbered 0, after V lost 2 bases and J lost 3 bases. This CDR3 spans 14 amino acids. CDR3 nucleotide sequence: TGTGCTAGTGGTTTGACTAGCGGCTACAATGAGCAGTTCTTC. Protein sequence: CASGLTSGYNEQFF.

The count of this clone is one. The chain is built from TRBV11-2 and TRBJ2-1, with D possibly being TRBD2 (5 bases). Germline lookup yields CDR1 SGHAT and CDR2 FQNNGV. With 4 bases removed from V and 3 bases from J, the gap between germline ends came to 19 bases. The CDR3 has 17 residues. The DNA for the CDR3 is TGTGCCAGCAGCTCATTCCCCAGCGGAAGTGTCTACAATGAGCAGTTCTTC. Its protein product is CASSSFPSGSVYNEQFF.

This chain connects TRBV9 to TRBJ1-3, with D possibly being TRBD1 (6 bases). CDR3 length: 16 residues. Trimming removed 3 bases from V and 4 bases from J, with 17 bases in between. Germline CDR1 SGDLS, CDR2 YYNGEE. CDR3 sequence: CASSDRNRGGGNTIYF. The DNA of the CDR3 is TGTGCCAGCAGCGACCGTAATAGGGGGGGCGGAAACACCATATATTTT.

The chain combines TRBV9 with TRBJ2-1; either TRBD1 or TRBD2 may fit D (5 bases each). Germline CDR1 reads SGDLS; CDR2 reads YYNGEE. CDR3 size: 16 residues. Trimming shortened V by 3 bases and J by 1 base, and 14 bases separated the two germline ends. The DNA for the CDR3 is TGTGCCAGCAGCGATATGGGGGACGCATCCTACAATGAGCAGTTCTTC. Protein: CASSDMGDASYNEQFF.

The chain joins TRBV11-2 to TRBJ2-1; 9 bases agree with TRBD2. CDR1 SGHAT and CDR2 FQNNGV come from the germline V gene. Trimming cost V 4 bases and J 10 bases; bases outside gene matches: 14. The CDR3 loop spans 16 amino acids. CDR3 in DNA: TGTGCCAGCAGCTATACCGGGACTAGCCCGATCGGCGAGCAGTTCTTC. Amino acids: CASSYTGTSPIGEQFF.

This chain connects TRBV10-3 to TRBJ2-1, with 8 bases fitting TRBD1. V shed 2 bases and J 13 bases; nucleotides not matched to a gene: 10. The CDR3 contains 14 residues. The germline CDR1 and CDR2 sequences are ENHRY and SYGVKD. CDR3: CAISEGQGAHVQFF. DNA for the CDR3: TGTGCCATCAGTGAGGGGCAGGGGGCGCATGTACAGTTCTTC.

The V call is TRBV19, the J call TRBJ1-2, with D perhaps matching TRBD1 (6 bases). The CDR3 contains 15 residues. V dropped 0 bases and J dropped 8 bases, with 16 bases sitting between them. Germline V gene sequence: CDR1 LNHDA, CDR2 SQIVND (reference sequence). The CDR3 sequence is CASSIDGGARRGYTF. The DNA for the CDR3 is TGTGCCAGTAGTATAGACGGGGGGGCGCGAAGAGGCTACACCTTC.

This clone appeared once. The V and J genes are TRBV5-4 and TRBJ2-2; maybe TRBD2 (6 bases). The CDR3 has 17 amino acids. The germline V gene encodes CDR1 SGHNT and CDR2 YYREEE (reference sequence). Trimming removed 4 bases at V and 2 bases at J, with 18 bases between. CDR3 protein: CASSPPWAGINTGELFF. The CDR3 region has the DNA TGTGCCAGCAGCCCACCGTGGGCGGGGATAAACACCGGGGAGCTGTTTTTT.

This rearrangement joins TRBV9 to TRBJ2-2; 7 nucleotides match TRBD2. Germline lookup yields CDR1 SGDLS and CDR2 YYNGEE. Germline trimming cut 5 bases from V and 5 bases from J; bases unmatched to any gene: 6. This CDR3 contains 14 residues. The CDR3 DNA reads TGTGCCAGCAGTTCTAGCGGAGGTACCGGGGAGCTGTTTTTT. Translation gives CASSSSGGTGELFF.

Turning to this clone: The same CDR3 can be traced to other DNA sequences in this sample. The chain is built from TRBV19 and TRBJ1-2; D gene unclear. The CDR3 contains 10 residues. CDR1 and CDR2 from the germline V gene are LNHDA and SQIVND (reference sequence). The ends were cut back, 5 bases at V and 4 bases at J, with 2 bases in the middle. DNA of the CDR3: TGTGCCAGTAGTTCCTATGGCTACACCTTC. Translating gives CASSSYGYTF.